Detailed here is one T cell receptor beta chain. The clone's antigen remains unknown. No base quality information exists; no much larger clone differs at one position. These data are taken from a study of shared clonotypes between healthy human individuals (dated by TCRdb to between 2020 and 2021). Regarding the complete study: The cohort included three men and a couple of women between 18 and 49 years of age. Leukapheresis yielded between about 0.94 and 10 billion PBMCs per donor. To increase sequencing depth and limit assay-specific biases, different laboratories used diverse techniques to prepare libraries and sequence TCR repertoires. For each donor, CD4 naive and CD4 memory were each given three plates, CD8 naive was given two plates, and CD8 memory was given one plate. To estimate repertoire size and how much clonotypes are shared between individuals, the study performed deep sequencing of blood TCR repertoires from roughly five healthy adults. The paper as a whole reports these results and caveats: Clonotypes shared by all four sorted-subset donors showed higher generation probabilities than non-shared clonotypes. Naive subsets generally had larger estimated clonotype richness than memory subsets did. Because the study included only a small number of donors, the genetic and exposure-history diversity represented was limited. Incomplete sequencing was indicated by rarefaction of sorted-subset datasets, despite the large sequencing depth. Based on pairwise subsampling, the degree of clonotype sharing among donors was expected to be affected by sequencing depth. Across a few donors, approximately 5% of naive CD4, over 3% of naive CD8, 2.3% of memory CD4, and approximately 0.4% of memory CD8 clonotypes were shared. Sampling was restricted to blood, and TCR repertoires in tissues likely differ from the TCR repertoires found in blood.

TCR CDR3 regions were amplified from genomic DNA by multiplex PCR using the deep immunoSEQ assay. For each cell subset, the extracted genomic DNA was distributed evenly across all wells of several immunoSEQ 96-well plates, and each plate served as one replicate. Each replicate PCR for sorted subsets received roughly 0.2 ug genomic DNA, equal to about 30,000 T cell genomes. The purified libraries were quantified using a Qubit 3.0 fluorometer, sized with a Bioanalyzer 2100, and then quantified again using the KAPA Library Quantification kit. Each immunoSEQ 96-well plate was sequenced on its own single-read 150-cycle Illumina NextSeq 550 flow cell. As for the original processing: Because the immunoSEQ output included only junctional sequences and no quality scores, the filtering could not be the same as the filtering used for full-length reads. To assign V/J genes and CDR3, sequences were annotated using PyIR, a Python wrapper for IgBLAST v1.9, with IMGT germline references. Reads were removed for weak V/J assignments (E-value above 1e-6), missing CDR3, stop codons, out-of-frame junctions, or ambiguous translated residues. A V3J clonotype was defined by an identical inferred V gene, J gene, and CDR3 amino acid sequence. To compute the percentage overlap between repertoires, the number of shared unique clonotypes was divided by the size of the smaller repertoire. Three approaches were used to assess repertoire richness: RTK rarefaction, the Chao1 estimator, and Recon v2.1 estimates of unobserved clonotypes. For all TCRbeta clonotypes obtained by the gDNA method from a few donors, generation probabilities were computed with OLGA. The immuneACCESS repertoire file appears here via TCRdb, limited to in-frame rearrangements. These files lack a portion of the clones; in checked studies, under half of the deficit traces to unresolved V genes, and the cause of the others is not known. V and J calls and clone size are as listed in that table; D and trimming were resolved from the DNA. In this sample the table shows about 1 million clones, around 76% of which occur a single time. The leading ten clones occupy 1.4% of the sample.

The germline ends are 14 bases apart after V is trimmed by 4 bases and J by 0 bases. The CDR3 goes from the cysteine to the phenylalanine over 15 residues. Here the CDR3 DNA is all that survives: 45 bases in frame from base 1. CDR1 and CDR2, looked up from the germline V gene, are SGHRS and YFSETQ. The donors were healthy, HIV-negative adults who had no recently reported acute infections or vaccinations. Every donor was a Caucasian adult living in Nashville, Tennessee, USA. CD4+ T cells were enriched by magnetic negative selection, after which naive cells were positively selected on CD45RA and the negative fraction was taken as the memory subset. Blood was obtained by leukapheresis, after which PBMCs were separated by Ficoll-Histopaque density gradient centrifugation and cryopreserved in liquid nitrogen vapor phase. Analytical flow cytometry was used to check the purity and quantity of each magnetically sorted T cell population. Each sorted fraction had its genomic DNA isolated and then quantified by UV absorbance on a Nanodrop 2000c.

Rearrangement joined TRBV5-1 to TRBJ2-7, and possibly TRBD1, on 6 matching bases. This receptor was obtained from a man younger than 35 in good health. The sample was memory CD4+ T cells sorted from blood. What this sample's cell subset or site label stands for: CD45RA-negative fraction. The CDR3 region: CASSPYQGTSYEQYF. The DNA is TGCGCCAGCAGCCCTTATCAGGGGACCTCCTACGAGCAGTACTTC.